This T cell receptor beta chain was obtained from a study of T cells in Graves' hyperthyroidism and ophthalmopathy. Orbital computed tomography and thyroid ultrasound, together with serum TRAb and thyroxine and clinical symptoms, were used for diagnoses. The CDR3 covers 15 residues. The V and J ends lost 0 bases and 4 bases respectively, with 13 bases between them. Researchers amplified the TCR beta CDR3 regions from RNA transcripts. Using the HTBI primer set, a first-round RT-PCR was run on the TCR CDR3. Each CDR3 protein gets one entry after TCRdb re-called the multiplex PCR reads with MiXCR. The top ten clones hold around 35% of a sample with more than 300,000 distinct CDR3 sequences, about a sixth of them seen once. Ten or more counts support this clonotype.

The V and J genes are TRBV12-3 or TRBV12-4 and TRBJ2-7, with D tentatively TRBD1 (6 bases). The TCR originated in a woman aged 30 to 39 with Graves' hyperthyroidism that later progressed to Graves' ophthalmopathy. The sequencing sample was made of blood. In nucleotides, the CDR3 is TGTGCCAGCAGTTTAGCGCAGACAGGAAAATACGAGCAGTACTTC. Protein product: CASSLAQTGKYEQYF.